Following are 30 T cell receptor beta chains from one sample sequenced in a study of blood T cell repertoires in COVID-19. Method: immunoSEQ multiplex PCR; TCRdb's copy keeps in-frame clones and lacks some. This table holds 300,000 to 400,000 clones, about 87% found once. The specimen was PBMCs or T cells enriched from blood (not recorded which). Receptors originate from a man aged 25 to 40 who had recovered from COVID-19.

CDR3 sequence (DNA): TGTGCCATCAGTCCCGGACAGACTTACGAGCAGTACTTC. It translates to CAISPGQTYEQYF. The chain is built from TRBV10-3 and TRBJ2-7, with a weak D call TRBD1 (6 bases). CDR1 and CDR2 from the germline V gene are ENHRY and SYGVKD. Deletions cut 5 bases from V and 4 bases from J, with 12 bases between. The CDR3 is 13 amino acids.

V and J are TRBV4-2 and TRBJ1-6; 9 nucleotides agree with TRBD1. The trim removed 4 bases at V and 10 bases at J, leaving 5 bases unmatched. The CDR3 runs 14 residues. Germline CDR1 and CDR2: LGHNA and YNFKEQ. The CDR3 DNA reads as TGTGCCAGCAGCCCACAGGGGGCGGGATCACCCCTCCACTTT. This encodes CASSPQGAGSPLHF.

This sequence joins TRBV18 and TRBJ2-4; 10 nucleotides agree with TRBD1. After removal of 3 bases from V and 7 bases from J, the junction contained 3 bases not matched to a gene. The CDR3 has 14 residues. CDR1 KGHSH and CDR2 LQKENI come from the germline V gene. The CDR3 nucleotides are TGTGCCAGCTCACCGGGACAGGGGAGGAACATTCAGTACTTC. Translating gives CASSPGQGRNIQYF.

As concerns this clone: Possible read error: a much larger clone is one base away. The chain recombines TRBV5-5 with TRBJ1-2; 7 nucleotides agree with TRBD1. Germline loops: CDR1 SGHKS, CDR2 YYEKEE (reference sequence). The trim removed 4 bases at V and 4 bases at J, leaving 1 base unmatched. This CDR3 is 12 amino acids long. The DNA for the CDR3 is TGTGCCAGCAGCGCAGGGGGCTATGGCTACACCTTC. Protein sequence: CASSAGGYGYTF.

The genes are TRBV28 and TRBJ2-7, with 7 bases lining up with TRBD1. Trimming took 2 bases from V and 0 from J; bases not matched to a gene: 4. This CDR3 spans 15 amino acids. The germline V gene has CDR1 MDHEN and CDR2 SYDVKM. In DNA form, the CDR3 reads TGTGCCAGCAGTTTAGACGACAGGGTCTCCTACGAGCAGTACTTC. It specifies CASSLDDRVSYEQYF. The whole variable domain, remainder taken from reference TRBV28 and TRBJ2-7, is DVKVTQSSRYLVKRTGEKVFLECVQDMDHENMFWYRQDPGLGLRLIYFSYDVKMKEKGDIPEGYSVSREKKERFSLILESASTNQTSMYLCASSLDDRVSYEQYFGPGTRLTVT.

The rearrangement joins TRBV4-1 to TRBJ1-6; no firm D call. V lost 0 bases and J 8 bases, leaving 5 bases between the germline ends. Germline-derived CDR1 and CDR2 are MGHRA and YSYEKL. This CDR3 spans 13 amino acids. The CDR3 loop is CASSQEEDSPLHF. The DNA for the CDR3 is TGCGCCAGCAGCCAAGAGGAGGATTCACCCCTCCACTTT.

The chain joins TRBV7-2 to TRBJ1-5; D might be TRBD1 (5 bases). Trimming cost V 1 base and J 7 bases, with 14 bases left between them. This CDR3 is 15 amino acids long. From germline, CDR1 is SGHTA and CDR2 FQGNSA. The CDR3 loop reads CASSLGGAPMQPQHF. The CDR3 coding sequence is TGTGCCAGCAGCTTAGGTGGGGCCCCTATGCAGCCCCAGCATTTT.

The chain couples TRBV4-1 to TRBJ2-7; 8 bases are shared with TRBD1. Germline values: CDR1 MGHRA, CDR2 YSYEKL. The ends lost 3 bases at V and 6 bases at J; junction bases unmatched: 10. This CDR3 spans 15 amino acids. CDR3 coding DNA: TGCGCCAGCAGCCAGCCGGACAGGGATAAGCGCGAGCAGTACTTC. Residues: CASSQPDRDKREQYF.

The genes are TRBV5-1 and TRBJ2-2; 7 bases fit TRBD2. The CDR3 loop spans 16 amino acids. Germline V gives CDR1 SGHRS, CDR2 YFSETQ. The V and J ends lost 1 base and 1 base, in that order; junction bases with no gene match: 4. The CDR3 here is CASSLRLAENTGELFF. DNA for the CDR3: TGCGCCAGCAGCTTGCGTCTAGCGGAGAACACCGGGGAGCTGTTTTTT.

In this sample, this clone turned up once. The rearrangement joins TRBV27 to TRBJ2-7; maybe TRBD1 (5 bases). Germline CDR1 MNHEY, CDR2 SMNVEV (reference sequence). There are 14 residues in the CDR3. Trimming took off 5 bases at V and 4 bases at J, with 15 bases between the two ends. The CDR3 is CASSPSRVPYEQYF. CDR3 DNA sequence: TGTGCCAGCAGTCCCTCCAGGGTTCCGTACGAGCAGTACTTC.

The chain couples TRBV15 to TRBJ2-3; 9 nucleotides align to TRBD1. V was clipped by 4 bases and J by 2 bases; unmatched bases: 7. Germline values: CDR1 LNHNV, CDR2 YYDKDF (reference sequence). The CDR3 loop spans 16 amino acids. The CDR3 reads CATSTRQGETTDTQYF. The CDR3 DNA follows: TGTGCCACCAGCACCCGACAGGGGGAGACCACAGATACGCAGTATTTT.

V is TRBV5-4 and J is TRBJ1-2, with D perhaps TRBD1 (6 bases). CDR1 is SGHNT and CDR2 is YYREEE in the germline V gene (reference sequence). The CDR3 sequence is 16 residues long. V was shortened by 4 bases and J by 4 bases, with 20 bases between the two germline ends. CDR3 sequence: CASSQLQGWEGYGYTF. In DNA, the CDR3 is TGTGCCAGCAGCCAACTACAGGGATGGGAGGGCTATGGCTACACCTTC.

This chain links TRBV9 with TRBJ1-2; D is undetermined. Trimming took 1 base from V and 4 from J, leaving 14 bases between them. The CDR3 runs 15 residues. CDR1 is SGDLS, CDR2 YYNGEE, per germline. The CDR3 sequence is CASSVSLGVGYGYTF. The CDR3 DNA sequence: TGTGCCAGCAGCGTAAGCCTGGGAGTGGGCTATGGCTACACCTTC.

V gene TRBV19 combines with J gene TRBJ2-1; 7 nucleotides match TRBD2. The V and J ends lost 6 bases and 4 bases, in that order; junction bases with no gene match: 6. The CDR3 sequence is 14 residues long. Looked up from germline, CDR1 is LNHDA and CDR2 is SQIVND (reference sequence). CDR3 residues: CASRGASGYNEQFF. In nucleotides, the CDR3 is TGTGCCAGTAGGGGAGCTAGCGGTTACAATGAGCAGTTCTTC.

This clone was seen only once. This sequence joins TRBV18 and TRBJ1-1, with TRBD1 matching over 8 bases. This CDR3 has 15 amino acids. V lost 3 bases and J lost 2; bases outside the gene matches: 5. The germline gives CDR1 KGHSH, CDR2 LQKENI. This CDR3 reads CASSPPDRANTEAFF. The CDR3 DNA reads TGTGCCAGCTCACCTCCGGACAGGGCCAACACTGAAGCTTTCTTT.

This rearrangement joins TRBV6-5 to TRBJ2-3; D is unclear. This CDR3 is 14 amino acids long. V lost 4 bases, J lost 0 bases, and 8 bases lay in between. Germline CDR1 reads MNHEY; CDR2 reads SVGAGI. CDR3 nucleotide sequence: TGTGCCAGCAGTTTACTGCGTAGCACAGATACGCAGTATTTT. Translated: CASSLLRSTDTQYF.

This chain uses TRBV7-8 with TRBJ2-7, with a weak D call TRBD2 (6 bases). This CDR3 has 15 amino acids. The germline V and J ends were trimmed by 2 bases and 2 bases, with 13 bases remaining between them. In germline, CDR1 is SGHVS, CDR2 FQNEAQ. The CDR3: CASSLLGGDTYEQYF. The CDR3, as DNA: TGTGCCAGCAGCTTACTGGGGGGAGATACCTACGAGCAGTACTTC.

This clone was detected only once. The gene calls are TRBV2 and TRBJ2-3; TRBD2 aligns across 10 bases. V lost 5 bases and J lost 5; bases outside the gene matches: 7. Germline V CDR1 and CDR2: SNHLY, FYNNEI. The CDR3 has 15 residues. The CDR3 region is CASSNSGGAEDTQYF. Written as DNA, the CDR3 is TGTGCCAGCAGTAACAGCGGGGGGGCCGAAGATACGCAGTATTTT.

This rearrangement joins TRBV10-1 to TRBJ1-4, with 10 bases fitting TRBD1. With 3 bases clipped from V and 6 bases from J, the junction kept 16 bases outside the gene matches. CDR1 and CDR2 (germline): WNHNN, SYGVQD (reference sequence). The CDR3 length is 19 residues. This CDR3 reads CASSDRGTGVLTRYEKLFF. The DNA for the CDR3 is TGCGCCAGCAGTGACCGGGGGACAGGGGTCCTAACGAGGTATGAAAAACTGTTTTTT.

The CDR3 region is CASSPLVRGATPAGELFF. CDR3 coding DNA: TGTGCCAGCTCCCCGCTTGTGCGGGGGGCCACCCCGGCCGGGGAGCTGTTTTTT. The gene calls are TRBV7-8 and TRBJ2-2, with 8 bases fitting TRBD2. CDR3 length: 18 amino acids. Trimming removed 8 bases from V and 6 bases from J; junction bases left unmatched: 20. CDR1 and CDR2 (germline): SGHVS, FQNEAQ.

The J gene is TRBJ2-1, the V gene TRBV30; TRBD1 matches 7 bases. This CDR3 has 15 residues. V lost 3 bases and J lost 3; bases outside the gene matches: 8. Looked up from germline, CDR1 is GTSNPN and CDR2 is SVGIG (reference sequence). CDR3: CAWSQGGGFYNEQFF. The DNA of the CDR3 is TGTGCCTGGAGCCAAGGGGGCGGATTCTACAATGAGCAGTTCTTC.

This clone was recorded once. The chain links TRBV6-5 to TRBJ1-6; D is unresolved. The V gene lost 6 bases and the J gene lost 6 bases, with 15 bases spanning the gap. From germline, CDR1 is MNHEY and CDR2 SVGAGI. There are 15 residues in the CDR3. The CDR3 loop is CASSRSYPGNSPLHF. The CDR3 DNA is TGTGCCAGCAGCCGTTCCTATCCGGGTAATTCACCCCTCCACTTT.

Only a few counts were recorded for this clone. The rearrangement uses TRBV19 and TRBJ1-5; D may be TRBD1 (6 bases). This CDR3 has 15 amino acids. V was trimmed by 9 bases and J by 4 bases, leaving 19 bases between them. Germline V CDR1 and CDR2: LNHDA, SQIVND (reference sequence). This chain's CDR3 is CASNSQGSPNQPQHF. Written as DNA, the CDR3 is TGTGCCAGCAATAGTCAGGGGTCCCCTAATCAGCCCCAGCATTTT. The full variable domain, completed using reference TRBV19 and TRBJ1-5, is DGGITQSPKYLFRKEGQNVTLSCEQNLNHDAMYWYRQDPGQGLRLIYYSQIVNDFQKGDIAEGYSVSREKKESFPLTVTSAQKNPTAFYLCASNSQGSPNQPQHFGDGTRLSIL.

This sequence joins TRBV7-6 and TRBJ2-2, with D possibly TRBD1 on 6 matching bases. Trimming shortened V by 1 base and J by 0 bases, and 9 bases separated the two germline ends. There are 16 residues in the CDR3. Germline V gene data show CDR1 as SGHVS and CDR2 as FNYEAQ. The CDR3 loop is CASSLETGANTGELFF. DNA of the CDR3: TGTGCCAGCAGCTTAGAGACAGGCGCGAACACCGGGGAGCTGTTTTTT.

The genes are TRBV14 and TRBJ2-7; D is ambiguous. V lost 4 bases and J lost 0, with 13 bases in between. CDR1 and CDR2 (germline): SGHDN, FVKESK. This CDR3 has 15 amino acids. The CDR3 DNA follows: TGTGCCAGCAGCCGAGCCGACTTAAGCTCCTACGAGCAGTACTTC. Protein sequence: CASSRADLSSYEQYF.

J is TRBJ2-2 and V is TRBV5-1; no reliable D call. This CDR3 has 14 residues. Germline V gene data show CDR1 as SGHRS and CDR2 as YFSETQ. V dropped 2 bases and J dropped 3 bases, with 8 bases sitting between them. CDR3 bases: TGCGCCAGCAGCTTTGTCCCTGACACCGGGGAGCTGTTTTTT. It specifies CASSFVPDTGELFF.

Regarding this clone: Compared with germline, one end of the junction differs, possibly owing to a read error. Other nucleotide sequences from this sample produce the same CDR3. The V call is TRBV7-2, the J call TRBJ2-3; 9 bases are shared with TRBD2. This CDR3 has 15 residues. Germline assignment: CDR1 SGHTA and CDR2 FQGNSA. The CDR3 sequence: CASSLAGLRTDTQYF. Written as DNA, the CDR3 is TGTGCCAGCAGCCTAGCGGGACTACGCACAGATACGCAGTATTTT.

The chain combines TRBV7-9 with TRBJ2-5, with a tentative D call TRBD2 (6 bases). Trimming cost V 5 bases and J 1 base, with 14 bases left between them. Germline CDR1 and CDR2: SEHNR and FQNEAQ (reference sequence). The CDR3 runs to 15 residues. Here the CDR3 DNA reads TGTGCCAGCAGCCGTATCGGGGGAATCCAAGAGACCCAGTACTTC. Its protein product is CASSRIGGIQETQYF.

The chain carries TRBV4-1 and TRBJ1-4; 7 nucleotides agree with TRBD1. The CDR3 length is 16 residues. CDR1 and CDR2 from the germline V gene are MGHRA and YSYEKL. V was clipped by 4 bases and J by 4 bases; unmatched bases: 9. The CDR3 coding sequence is TGCGCCAGCAGCCGGTTGGGACAGCCGAATAATGAAAAACTGTTTTTT. Encoded protein: CASSRLGQPNNEKLFF.

This chain uses TRBV21-1 with TRBJ1-1; the table calls TRBD1, which could not be checked here. TRBV21-1 has pseudogene status. The CDR3 covers 19 residues. As DNA, the CDR3 is TGTGCCAGCAGCCTCACGAGTTGGGTGAGGGGGACCATGAACACTGAAGCTTTCTTT. Translating it yields CASSLTSWVRGTMNTEAFF.